The clone carrying this T cell receptor beta chain was seen just once. The data were obtained in a study of TIL therapy for anti-PD-1-resistant metastatic lung cancer. Study-level background: Patients had a median age of nearly 55 years (range roughly 38-85).

Indicated time point: pre-treatment sample, taken before nivolumab and TIL therapy. There are 14 residues in the CDR3. V lost 5 bases, J lost 8 bases, and 18 bases lay in between. Germline V lookup: CDR1 MDHEN, CDR2 SYDVKM. The immunoSEQ assay was v3. TCRdb keeps only in-frame clones here, not all; method: immunoSEQ multiplex PCR. The data show approximately 60,000 clones, roughly four fifths seen once. The sequence derives from a person between 25 and 79 years old with non-small cell lung cancer. Sequenced here: blood, sampled at baseline. The J gene is TRBJ1-2, the V gene TRBV28; no definite D call. The CDR3 loop is CASSPLGRIRGYTF. The DNA of the CDR3 is TGTGCCAGCAGTCCCCTGGGGAGGATCAGGGGCTACACCTTC.